Listed here are 29 T cell receptor beta chains from one sample, sequenced in a study of cytomegalovirus exposure and HLA in healthy donors. Some clones are missing from TCRdb's copy, which holds only in-frame ones; the method was immunoSEQ multiplex PCR. The sample lists about 130,000 clones, more than 95% occurring once. The sample consisted of PBMCs. The origin of the receptors is a man aged 18 to 30 in good health and CMV-seronegative.

This chain joins TRBV19 and TRBJ2-2; D gene ambiguous. CDR1 is LNHDA and CDR2 is SQIVND in the germline V gene (reference sequence). The CDR3 runs 13 residues. Between the trimmed V and J ends, which lost 4 bases and 1 base, there was a span of 4 bases. The DNA of the CDR3 is TGTGCCAGTAGTAGCGAGAACACCGGGGAGCTGTTTTTT. Protein sequence: CASSSENTGELFF.

The chain carries TRBV19 and TRBJ2-2, with 7 bases matching TRBD2. Per the germline V gene, CDR1 is LNHDA and CDR2 is SQIVND (reference sequence). V shed 4 bases, J shed 4 bases, and the junction held 12 bases outside the gene matches. The CDR3 length is 17 residues. The CDR3 nucleotides are TGTGCCAGTAGTAGGGGAGGGAGCGGTGAGGGCACCGGGGAGCTGTTTTTT. Amino acid sequence: CASSRGGSGEGTGELFF.

The gene calls are TRBV6-5 and TRBJ2-3; D call uncertain. With 0 bases removed from V and 1 base from J, the gap between germline ends came to 8 bases. Germline assignment: CDR1 MNHEY and CDR2 SVGAGI. The CDR3 contains 15 residues. This CDR3 reads CASSYSGLGTDTQYF. CDR3 coding DNA: TGTGCCAGCAGTTACTCAGGTCTAGGCACAGATACGCAGTATTTT.

The chain couples TRBV6-5 to TRBJ1-1; 7 positions agree with TRBD1. This CDR3 is built from 14 residues. The junction had 8 bases not matched to a gene; V was cut back by 5 bases and J by 5 bases. CDR1 MNHEY and CDR2 SVGAGI come from the germline V gene. The CDR3 region has the DNA TGTGCCAGCAGTCGAGACAGGGTGGAAACTGAAGCTTTCTTT. Encoded protein: CASSRDRVETEAFF.

This rearrangement joins TRBV5-4 to TRBJ1-2; a possible D gene is TRBD1 (6 bases). V was pared by 5 bases and J by 4 bases, with 18 bases between. This CDR3 is built from 15 residues. Germline V gene sequence: CDR1 SGHNT, CDR2 YYREEE (reference sequence). DNA of the CDR3: TGTGCCAGCAGACCCACAGGGCTATCTCTCTATGGCTACACCTTC. This encodes CASRPTGLSLYGYTF. The entire variable domain, with the rest obtained from reference TRBV5-4 and TRBJ1-2, is as follows: ETGVTQSPTHLIKTRGQQVTLRCSSQSGHNTVSWYQQALGQGPQFIFQYYREEENGRGNFPPRFSGLQFPNYSSELNVNALELDDSALYLCASRPTGLSLYGYTFGSGTRLTVV.

V gene TRBV13 combines with J gene TRBJ2-1; D might be TRBD2 (6 bases). The CDR3 spans 15 residues. V was cut by 5 bases and J by 0 bases, with 11 bases left in between. CDR1 PRHDT and CDR2 FYEKMQ come from the germline V gene (reference sequence). This CDR3 is CASSKRVSSYNEQFF. In nucleotides, the CDR3 is TGTGCCAGCAGCAAGCGGGTTAGCTCCTACAATGAGCAGTTCTTC.

The chain uses TRBV28 and TRBJ2-1; 13 bases align to TRBD2. Per germline, CDR1 MDHEN and CDR2 SYDVKM. V was pared by 2 bases and J by 2 bases, with 3 bases of the junction left unmatched. This CDR3 contains 17 residues. The DNA of the CDR3 is TGTGCCAGCAGTTTAGGACTAGCGGGAGCCCCCTACAATGAGCAGTTCTTC. Protein product: CASSLGLAGAPYNEQFF.

V gene TRBV16 combines with J gene TRBJ1-5, with a tentative D call TRBD1 (6 bases). Germline V gene lookup returns CDR1 KGHSY and CDR2 FQNENV. Trimming shortened V by 3 bases and J by 6 bases, and 15 bases separated the two germline ends. The CDR3 has 15 amino acids. CDR3 loop: CASSHKLQGSQPQHF. The CDR3, as DNA: TGTGCCAGCAGCCATAAACTACAGGGAAGTCAGCCCCAGCATTTT.

The V and J genes are TRBV11-2 and TRBJ2-5, with TRBD2 as a possible D gene (6 bases). V dropped 0 bases and J dropped 9 bases, with 11 bases sitting between them. This CDR3 has 13 amino acids. Germline V CDR1 and CDR2: SGHAT, FQNNGV. The DNA of the CDR3 is TGTGCCAGCAGCTTAGACGGACCGGGGGCCCAGTACTTC. Protein product: CASSLDGPGAQYF.

The chain is built from TRBV7-6 and TRBJ1-1; 7 nucleotides match TRBD1. This CDR3 comprises 15 residues. The germline CDR1 and CDR2 sequences are SGHVS and FNYEAQ. The junction had 7 bases not matched to a gene; V was cut back by 1 base and J by 5 bases. In nucleotides, the CDR3 is TGTGCCAGCAGCTTAGGACAGGGCCTGCAAACTGAAGCTTTCTTT. Protein sequence: CASSLGQGLQTEAFF. The whole variable domain, filled in from reference TRBV7-6 and TRBJ1-1, reads GAGVSQSPRYKVTKRGQDVALRCDPISGHVSLYWYRQALGQGPEFLTYFNYEAQQDKSGLPNDRFSAERPEGSISTLTIQRTEQRDSAMYRCASSLGQGLQTEAFFGQGTRLTVV.

The chain is built from TRBV6-6 and TRBJ1-2; D uncertain. Germline-derived CDR1 and CDR2 are MNHNY and SVGAGI (reference sequence). This CDR3 is 12 amino acids long. Trimming removed 0 bases from V and 6 bases from J, with 5 bases in between. The CDR3 loop is CASSYSRDGYTF. The CDR3 nucleotides are TGTGCCAGCAGTTACTCGAGGGATGGCTACACCTTC.

The rearrangement uses TRBV7-6 and TRBJ1-4, with D uncertain. The CDR3 extends over 13 amino acids. Trimming shortened V by 1 base and J by 8 bases, and 8 bases separated the two germline ends. Germline values: CDR1 SGHVS, CDR2 FNYEAQ. In nucleotides, the CDR3 is TGTGCCAGCAGCTTAGGATCCGGGGAAAAACTGTTTTTT. It yields the protein CASSLGSGEKLFF.

CDR3 loop: CASSHGGLAVLNEQFF. The CDR3 coding sequence is TGTGCCAGCAGCCACGGAGGACTAGCGGTTCTCAATGAGCAGTTCTTC. V and J are TRBV5-4 and TRBJ2-1, with 10 positions matching TRBD2. From germline, CDR1 is SGHNT and CDR2 YYREEE (reference sequence). The CDR3 is 16 amino acids. V lost 4 bases to trimming and J lost 6 bases; unmatched junction nucleotides: 10.

This rearrangement joins TRBV15 to TRBJ2-5; the match to TRBD1 covers 8 bases. V gave up 1 base and J gave up 7 bases; unmatched junction bases: 8. Germline V gene sequence: CDR1 LNHNV, CDR2 YYDKDF (reference sequence). This CDR3 spans 15 amino acids. The CDR3 loop reads CATSRVTGGGVTQYF. The CDR3, as DNA: TGTGCCACCAGCAGAGTTACAGGGGGAGGCGTGACCCAGTACTTC.

V is TRBV5-6 and J is TRBJ2-7; TRBD2 aligns across 8 bases. The V segment lost 1 base and the J segment 5 bases; nucleotides outside the gene matches: 14. CDR1 SGHDT and CDR2 YYEEEE come from the germline V gene. The CDR3 is made up of 17 amino acids. The CDR3 DNA follows: TGTGCCAGCAGCTTGAGTACCGGGAGGGGACAAAGGAACGAGCAGTACTTC. Translated: CASSLSTGRGQRNEQYF.

This chain links TRBV19 with TRBJ1-1; 11 nucleotides line up with TRBD1. Trimming at V came to 2 bases and at J to 4 bases, leaving 9 bases not matched to a gene. Germline CDR1 LNHDA, CDR2 SQIVND (reference sequence). This CDR3 has 17 residues. The CDR3 nucleotides are TGTGCCAGTAGTATACTCGGACAGGGGGCGCGGAGCACTGAAGCTTTCTTT. Protein: CASSILGQGARSTEAFF.

This chain joins TRBV30 and TRBJ2-7, with 9 bases lining up with TRBD2. CDR3 length: 15 residues. Germline CDR1 GTSNPN, CDR2 SVGIG (reference sequence). Germline trimming cut 3 bases from V and 2 bases from J; bases unmatched to any gene: 8. DNA for the CDR3: TGTGCCTGGAGCCAGCAGCTAGCGGGGCCCTACGAGCAGTACTTC. Translating gives CAWSQQLAGPYEQYF. Full variable domain (remainder filled in from reference TRBV30 and TRBJ2-7): SQTIHQWPATLVQPVGSPLSLECTVEGTSNPNLYWYRQAAGRGLQLLFYSVGIGQISSEVPQNLSASRPQDRQFILSSKKLLLSDSGFYLCAWSQQLAGPYEQYFGPGTRLTVT.

The V call is TRBV6-5, the J call TRBJ1-2; D is perhaps TRBD1 (6 bases). This CDR3 contains 12 residues. The V gene lost 1 base and the J gene lost 6 bases, with 6 bases spanning the gap. In germline, CDR1 is MNHEY, CDR2 SVGAGI. This CDR3 is CASSYWGHGYTF. CDR3 DNA sequence: TGTGCCAGCAGTTACTGGGGGCATGGCTACACCTTC.

The rearrangement joins TRBV5-1 to TRBJ2-2, with D possibly matching TRBD2 (6 bases). Deletions cut 6 bases from V and 1 base from J, with 16 bases between. CDR1 SGHRS and CDR2 YFSETQ come from the germline V gene. The CDR3 is 16 residues long. CDR3 in DNA: TGCGCCAGCACGAAAGTAGCCGGGGGGAACACCGGGGAGCTGTTTTTT. Protein: CASTKVAGGNTGELFF.

V gene TRBV30 combines with J gene TRBJ2-7; 10 nucleotides line up with TRBD1. The germline V gene encodes CDR1 GTSNPN and CDR2 SVGIG (reference sequence). V gave up 3 bases and J gave up 2 bases; unmatched junction bases: 13. This CDR3 comprises 17 residues. CDR3 nucleotide sequence: TGTGCCTGGAGCGGTGACAGGGGGCCCTACCTCACCTACGAGCAGTACTTC. It yields the protein CAWSGDRGPYLTYEQYF.

J is TRBJ1-1 and V is TRBV6-5, with TRBD1 matching over 7 bases. Germline CDR1 and CDR2: MNHEY and SVGAGI. The ends lost 6 bases at V and 7 bases at J; junction bases unmatched: 11. The CDR3 totals 14 residues. For the CDR3, the DNA is TGTGCCAGCAGCCGGACCACAGGGGTGGGTGAAGCTTTCTTT. It translates to CASSRTTGVGEAFF.

The V gene is TRBV11-2, the J gene TRBJ2-2; 9 bases line up with TRBD2. Germline CDR1 reads SGHAT; CDR2 reads FQNNGV. CDR3 length equals 17 residues. J lost 7 bases, V lost 5 bases, and 14 bases had no gene match. In DNA form, the CDR3 reads TGTGCCAGCAGCCCCAGGGGCGGGAGGGCCGCTGGCGGGGAGCTGTTTTTT. Its protein product is CASSPRGGRAAGGELFF.

The chain is built from TRBV13 and TRBJ2-1, with D perhaps TRBD1 (6 bases). V lost 4 bases to trimming and J lost 5 bases, with 15 bases between them. CDR3 length: 15 residues. In germline, CDR1 is PRHDT, CDR2 FYEKMQ (reference sequence). The CDR3 loop reads CASSSHRETNNEQFF. In DNA, the CDR3 is TGTGCCAGCAGCTCTCACAGGGAAACAAACAATGAGCAGTTCTTC.

V usage is TRBV6-5 and J usage is TRBJ2-1; D is undetermined. CDR3 length: 14 amino acids. Germline V gene data show CDR1 as MNHEY and CDR2 as SVGAGI. Trimming shortened V by 0 bases and J by 9 bases, and 12 bases separated the two germline ends. CDR3 DNA: TGTGCCAGCAGTTACTCGGTGACGCCGGGTGAGCAGTTCTTC. Residues: CASSYSVTPGEQFF.

The chain carries TRBV27 and TRBJ2-2; possible D gene TRBD2, 6 bases. CDR1 is MNHEY, CDR2 SMNVEV, per germline (reference sequence). Trimming stripped 7 bases from V and 6 bases from J, with 24 bases between. This CDR3 is built from 17 residues. CDR3 region: CASTSNGGFAGSGELFF. CDR3 bases: TGTGCCAGCACCTCCAACGGGGGTTTCGCCGGGTCCGGGGAGCTGTTTTTT.

The chain couples TRBV29-1 to TRBJ2-1, with 13 bases matching TRBD2. The germline V gene has CDR1 SQVTM and CDR2 ANQGSEA. There are 13 residues in the CDR3. Trimming took 7 bases from V and 5 from J; bases not matched to a gene: 2. The CDR3, as DNA: TGCAGCGCCGGGACTAGCGGGAACAATGAGCAGTTCTTC. This sequence encodes CSAGTSGNNEQFF.

The gene calls are TRBV30 and TRBJ1-2; 8 bases match TRBD1. The CDR3 sequence is 11 residues long. J was trimmed by 12 bases and V by 3 bases; bases with no gene match: 6. Germline V gives CDR1 GTSNPN, CDR2 SVGIG (reference sequence). The CDR3 DNA sequence: TGTGCCTGGAGGCTAACAGGGGGGGACACCTTC. Translating it yields CAWRLTGGDTF.

This rearrangement joins TRBV18 to TRBJ1-2, with D tentatively TRBD1 (5 bases). Trimming pared 5 bases from V and 5 bases from J, leaving 15 bases between. The germline CDR1 and CDR2 sequences are KGHSH and LQKENI. The CDR3 extends over 14 amino acids. CDR3 loop: CASSSAGGRYGYTF. The CDR3 nucleotides are TGTGCCAGCTCATCCGCGGGGGGTCGGTATGGCTACACCTTC.

The CDR3 here is CASSLGQGKAYNEQFF. In nucleotides, the CDR3 is TGTGCCAGCAGCTTAGGGCAGGGGAAAGCCTACAATGAGCAGTTCTTC. V is TRBV7-9 and J is TRBJ2-1; maybe TRBD1 (6 bases). Trimming left V 1 base short and J 2 bases short, with 12 bases between. CDR1 and CDR2 from the germline V gene are SEHNR and FQNEAQ (reference sequence). The CDR3 runs 16 residues.